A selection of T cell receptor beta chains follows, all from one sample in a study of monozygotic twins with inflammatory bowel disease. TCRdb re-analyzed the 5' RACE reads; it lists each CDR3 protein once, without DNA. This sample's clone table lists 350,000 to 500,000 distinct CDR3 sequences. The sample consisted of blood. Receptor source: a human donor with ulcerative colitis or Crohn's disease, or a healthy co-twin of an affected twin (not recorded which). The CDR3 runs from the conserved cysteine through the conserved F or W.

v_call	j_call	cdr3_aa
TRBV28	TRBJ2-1	CASRSAGVQSSYNEQFF
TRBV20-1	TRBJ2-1	CSARARTGTYNEQFF
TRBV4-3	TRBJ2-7	CASSQDKTSGTREQYF
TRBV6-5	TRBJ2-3	CASSYLSLSGRPADTQYF
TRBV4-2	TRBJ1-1	CASKPDRETFEAFF
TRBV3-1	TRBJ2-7	CASSLTWTGSYEQYF
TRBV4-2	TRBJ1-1	CASSELRANTEAFF
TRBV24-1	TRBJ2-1	CATSDSGTSGRGYNEQFF
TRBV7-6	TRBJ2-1	CASSKEGQGFPSNEQFF
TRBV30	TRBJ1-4	CAWSVRLAEKLFF
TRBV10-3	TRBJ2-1	CAMSQGGHNEQFF
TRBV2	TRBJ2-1	CASSAVGSSYNEQFF
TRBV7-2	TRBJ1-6	CASSLAQSGFNSPLHF
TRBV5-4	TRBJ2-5	CASSPSGGALETQYF
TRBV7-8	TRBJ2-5	CASSLVTSNTGETQYF
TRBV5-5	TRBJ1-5	CASRLAGTPGGQPQHF
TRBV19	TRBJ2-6	CASSPSWVGANVLTF
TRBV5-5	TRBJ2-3	CASSLLRISTDTQYF
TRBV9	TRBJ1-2	CASSVTATGGEAYGYTF
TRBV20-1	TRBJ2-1	CSYEAGGAANEQFF
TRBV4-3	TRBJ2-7	CASSPRLAGGGYEQYF
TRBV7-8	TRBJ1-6	CASSLGEDSPLHF
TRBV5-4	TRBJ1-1	CASSLRAGGGNTEAFF
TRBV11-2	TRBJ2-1	CASSRTGTAYNEQFF
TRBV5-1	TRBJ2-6	CASSPLITGANVLTF
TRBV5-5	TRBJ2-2	CASSFIIGGSTRPGELFF
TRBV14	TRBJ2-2	CASSHSGTTGELFF
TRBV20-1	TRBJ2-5	CSARALLGGSTQQTQYF
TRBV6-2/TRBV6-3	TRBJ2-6	CASSYWVLGRTAQSSGANVLTF
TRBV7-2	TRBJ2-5	CASSFKSFSETQYF
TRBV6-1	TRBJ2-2	CASSEAGRNTGELFF
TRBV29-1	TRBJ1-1	CSVEGQGKAEAFF
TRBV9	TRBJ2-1	CASSVAGTYNEQFF
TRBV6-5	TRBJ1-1	CASSYFVGAEGPGRAFF
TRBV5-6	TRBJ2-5	CASSLNSQETQYF
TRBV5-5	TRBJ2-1	CASTPTPSHNEQFF
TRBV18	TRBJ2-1	CASSPQWDEQFF
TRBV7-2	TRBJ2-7	CASSRNAGHEQYF
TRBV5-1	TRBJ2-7	CASSLEGAFYEQYF
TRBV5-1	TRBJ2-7	CASTPTSGGYEQYF
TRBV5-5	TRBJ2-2	CASSLHGISGSNTGELFF
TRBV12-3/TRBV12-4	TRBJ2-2	CASTKEALNTGELFF
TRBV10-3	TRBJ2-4	CAISDVENIQYF
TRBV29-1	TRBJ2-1	CSAGTSGRGFRYNEQFF
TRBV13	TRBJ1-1	CASSLAGSGNTEAFF
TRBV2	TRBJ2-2	CASSGSTRKNGELFF
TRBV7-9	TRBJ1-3	CASSRGEGPGNTIYF
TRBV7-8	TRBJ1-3	CASSLVGTGGFGNTIYF
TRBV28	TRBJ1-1	CASPPGGFVPNGEAFF
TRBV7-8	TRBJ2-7	CASSFPQGYEQYF
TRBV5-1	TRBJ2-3	CARARKQFTDTQYF
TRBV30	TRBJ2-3	CAWRHRLAGANDTQYF
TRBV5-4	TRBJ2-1	CASTGMAGSYNEQFF
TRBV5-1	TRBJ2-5	CASSLRFEETQYF
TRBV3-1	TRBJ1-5	CASSQDPPYSNPGNQPQHF
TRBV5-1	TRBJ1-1	CASSERTGGGTEAFF
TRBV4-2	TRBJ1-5	CASSQVGDYSNQPQHF
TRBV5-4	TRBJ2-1	CASRVQGSYNEQFF
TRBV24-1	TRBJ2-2	CATSDSKGSANTGELFF